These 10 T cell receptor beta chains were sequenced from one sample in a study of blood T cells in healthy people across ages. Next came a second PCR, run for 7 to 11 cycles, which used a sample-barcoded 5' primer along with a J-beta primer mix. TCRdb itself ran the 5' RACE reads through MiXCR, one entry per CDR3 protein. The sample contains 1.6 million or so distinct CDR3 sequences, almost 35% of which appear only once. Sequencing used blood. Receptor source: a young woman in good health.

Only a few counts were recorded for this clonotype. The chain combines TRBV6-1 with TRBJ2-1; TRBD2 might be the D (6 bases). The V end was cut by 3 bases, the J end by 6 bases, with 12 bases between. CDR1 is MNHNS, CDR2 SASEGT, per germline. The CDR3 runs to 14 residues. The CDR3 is CASSEDGSRNEQFF. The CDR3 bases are TGTGCCAGCAGTGAGGACGGGAGCCGCAATGAGCAGTTCTTC.

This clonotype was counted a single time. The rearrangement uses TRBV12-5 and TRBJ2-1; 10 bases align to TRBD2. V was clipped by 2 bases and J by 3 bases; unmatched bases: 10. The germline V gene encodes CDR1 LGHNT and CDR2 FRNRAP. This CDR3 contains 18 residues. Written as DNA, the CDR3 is TGTGCTAGTGGTTTGATCCCAATCAGCGGGGGGGTCTACAATGAGCAGTTCTTC. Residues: CASGLIPISGGVYNEQFF. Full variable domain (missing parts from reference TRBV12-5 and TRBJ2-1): DARVTQTPRHKVTEMGQEVTMRCQPILGHNTVFWYRQTMMQGLELLAYFRNRAPLDDSGMPKDRFSAEMPDATLATLKIQPSEPRDSAVYFCASGLIPISGGVYNEQFFGPGTRLTVL.

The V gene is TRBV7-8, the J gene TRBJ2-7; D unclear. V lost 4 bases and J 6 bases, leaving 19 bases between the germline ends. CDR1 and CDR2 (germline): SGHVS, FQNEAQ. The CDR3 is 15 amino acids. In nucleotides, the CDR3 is TGTGCCAGCAGCTCTAACGCAGGTCCTAAGGGCGAGCAGTACTTC. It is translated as CASSSNAGPKGEQYF.

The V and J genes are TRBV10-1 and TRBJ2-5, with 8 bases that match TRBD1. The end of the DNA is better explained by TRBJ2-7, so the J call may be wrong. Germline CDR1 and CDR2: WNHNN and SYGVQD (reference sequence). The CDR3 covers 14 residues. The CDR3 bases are TGCGCCAGCAGTGAGTACAGGGGGACCTCCGAGCAGTACTTC. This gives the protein CASSEYRGTSEQYF.

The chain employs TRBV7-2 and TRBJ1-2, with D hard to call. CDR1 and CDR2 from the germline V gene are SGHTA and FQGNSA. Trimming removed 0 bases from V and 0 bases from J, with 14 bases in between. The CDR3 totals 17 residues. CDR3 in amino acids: CASSLAARKPSNYGYTF. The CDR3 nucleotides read TGTGCCAGCAGCTTAGCTGCCAGAAAACCCTCTAACTATGGCTACACCTTC.

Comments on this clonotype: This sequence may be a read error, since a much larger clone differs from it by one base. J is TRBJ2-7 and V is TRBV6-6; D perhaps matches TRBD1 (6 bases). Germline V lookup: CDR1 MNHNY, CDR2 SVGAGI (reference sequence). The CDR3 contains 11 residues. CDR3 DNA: TGTGCTTCAGGACAGTCCTACGAGCATTACTTC. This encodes CASGQSYEHYF.

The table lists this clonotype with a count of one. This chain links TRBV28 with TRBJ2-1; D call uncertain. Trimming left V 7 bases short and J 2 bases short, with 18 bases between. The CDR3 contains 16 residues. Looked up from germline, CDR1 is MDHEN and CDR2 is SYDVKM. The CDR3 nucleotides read TGTGCCAGCATTCTTTATGCCGACAATCCCTACAATGAGCAGTTCTTC. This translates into CASILYADNPYNEQFF.

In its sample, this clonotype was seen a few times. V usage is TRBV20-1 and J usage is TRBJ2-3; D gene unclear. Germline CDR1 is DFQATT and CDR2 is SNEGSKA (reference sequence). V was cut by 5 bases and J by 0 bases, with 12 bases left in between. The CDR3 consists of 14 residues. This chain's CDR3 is CSAGFSPSTDTQYF. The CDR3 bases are TGCAGTGCTGGGTTTAGCCCTAGCACAGATACGCAGTATTTT.

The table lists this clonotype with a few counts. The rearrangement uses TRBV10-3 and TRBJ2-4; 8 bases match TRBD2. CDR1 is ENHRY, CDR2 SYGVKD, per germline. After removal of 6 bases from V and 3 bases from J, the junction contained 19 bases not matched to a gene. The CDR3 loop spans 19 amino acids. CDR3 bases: TGTGCCATCAGGTTCCTAGCGGGTCCAACCACCCTTAGCAAAAACATTCAGTACTTC. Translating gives CAIRFLAGPTTLSKNIQYF.

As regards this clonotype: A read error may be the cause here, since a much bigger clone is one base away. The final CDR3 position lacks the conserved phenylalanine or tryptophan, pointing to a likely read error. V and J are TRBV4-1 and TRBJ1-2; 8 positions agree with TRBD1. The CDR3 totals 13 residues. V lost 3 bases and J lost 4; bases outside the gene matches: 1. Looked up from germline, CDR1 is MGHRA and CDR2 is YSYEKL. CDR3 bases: TGCGCCAGCAGCCAGGACAGGGCCTATGGCTACACCTGC. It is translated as CASSQDRAYGYTC.